Many counts were recorded for the clone carrying this TCR beta chain. The record originates from a study of CD8 T cells in ankylosing spondylitis. The CDR3 has 16 residues. From germline, CDR1 is SGHTA and CDR2 FQGTGA. Trimming removed 2 bases at V and 5 bases at J, with 16 bases between. Scientists made TCR beta libraries using quantitative 5'-RACE with molecular barcodes. TCRdb processed the 5' RACE reads anew with MiXCR; each CDR3 protein has one entry. The data show approximately 190,000 distinct CDR3 sequences, 10% to 15% seen once. This receptor was taken from a female donor with ankylosing spondylitis or in good health (not recorded which). The genes are TRBV7-3 and TRBJ1-5; D is possibly TRBD1 (5 bases). Sequencing was carried out using blood, either unsorted or a sorted T cell fraction (not recorded which). The CDR3 here is CASSLRQGRFDQPQHF. In nucleotides, the CDR3 is TGTGCCAGCAGCTTACGGCAGGGAAGGTTCGATCAGCCCCAGCATTTT.